These T cell receptor beta chains were read from a single sample in a study of blood T cell repertoires in COVID-19. Here immunoSEQ multiplex PCR was the method, and the copy in TCRdb shows in-frame clones only, minus some. This table holds 200,000 to 250,000 clones, around 83% found once. The sample consisted of PBMCs or T cells enriched from blood (not recorded which). These receptor sequences come from a woman in her 40s who had recovered from COVID-19. CDR3s include the opening cysteine and the closing phenylalanine or tryptophan. Each record gives: D gene, V gene, J gene, clone size, CDR3 DNA, CDR3 protein. A D gene is named only where the DNA matches it firmly. Not all rows give a size; the values are once, few, many and, for expanded clones, a class.

D gene: -; V gene: TRBV29-1; J gene: TRBJ1-1; clone size: once; CDR3 DNA: TGCAGCGGGGCTGGACATTTGAACACTGAAGCTTTCTTT; CDR3 protein: CSGAGHLNTEAFF
D gene: TRBD2; V gene: TRBV7-8; J gene: TRBJ2-7; clone size: -; CDR3 DNA: TGTGCCAGCAGCCCCACGACTAGCGGGAGCTACGAGCAGTACTTC; CDR3 protein: CASSPTTSGSYEQYF
D gene: TRBD1; V gene: TRBV15; J gene: TRBJ1-5; clone size: -; CDR3 DNA: TGTGCCACCAGTCCGACAGGGCTAAGCAATCAGCCCCAGCATTTT; CDR3 protein: CATSPTGLSNQPQHF
D gene: -; V gene: TRBV29-1; J gene: TRBJ2-5; clone size: -; CDR3 DNA: TGCAGCGCTGGGCGGGATCAAGAGACCCAGTACTTC; CDR3 protein: CSAGRDQETQYF
D gene: TRBD2; V gene: TRBV5-4; J gene: TRBJ2-1; clone size: -; CDR3 DNA: TGTGCCAGCAGCCCGAAAAGCGGGAGGGTCGCGGGTGAGCAGTTCTTC; CDR3 protein: CASSPKSGRVAGEQFF
D gene: -; V gene: TRBV2; J gene: TRBJ1-4; clone size: once; CDR3 DNA: TGTGCCAGCAGTGACTCGGATGAAAAACTGTTTTTT; CDR3 protein: CASSDSDEKLFF
D gene: -; V gene: TRBV11-2; J gene: TRBJ1-1; clone size: -; CDR3 DNA: TGTGCCAGCAGCTTAGGGGGACTCCGGTTCTGGGACACTGAAGCTTTCTTT; CDR3 protein: CASSLGGLRFWDTEAFF
D gene: TRBD1; V gene: TRBV29-1; J gene: TRBJ1-5; clone size: -; CDR3 DNA: TGCAGCGTAACCGGGACAGGGCCGGATCAGCCCCAGCATTTT; CDR3 protein: CSVTGTGPDQPQHF
D gene: TRBD2; V gene: TRBV14; J gene: TRBJ2-7; clone size: -; CDR3 DNA: TGTGCCAGCAGCCAAAGGTTAGCTAGCGGGAGCTCGCTCCTATACGAGCAGTACTTC; CDR3 protein: CASSQRLASGSSLLYEQYF
D gene: TRBD1; V gene: TRBV2; J gene: TRBJ2-2; clone size: -; CDR3 DNA: TGTGCCAGCAGCGGAAGGACAGGGCGGACCGGGGAGCTGTTTTTT; CDR3 protein: CASSGRTGRTGELFF
D gene: TRBD2; V gene: TRBV19; J gene: TRBJ2-5; clone size: -; CDR3 DNA: TGTGCCAGTAGTATTATCGGCCTAGCGGGGATCCAAGAGACCCAGTACTTC; CDR3 protein: CASSIIGLAGIQETQYF
D gene: -; V gene: TRBV7-2; J gene: TRBJ1-2; clone size: -; CDR3 DNA: TGTGCCAGCAGCCGCCAAGACGCGGCGCGCTATGGCTACACCTTC; CDR3 protein: CASSRQDAARYGYTF
D gene: -; V gene: TRBV6-4; J gene: TRBJ1-2; clone size: once; CDR3 DNA: TGTGCCAGCAGGCCCGGACACTTATCCTATGGCTACACCTTC; CDR3 protein: CASRPGHLSYGYTF
D gene: -; V gene: TRBV9; J gene: TRBJ2-7; clone size: -; CDR3 DNA: TGTGCCAGCAGCGTAGGTACAGACATCTACGAGCAGTACTTC; CDR3 protein: CASSVGTDIYEQYF
D gene: -; V gene: TRBV5-1; J gene: TRBJ2-2; clone size: -; CDR3 DNA: TGCGCCAGCAGCTACGGGACTGAAGACACCGGGGAGCTGTTTTTT; CDR3 protein: CASSYGTEDTGELFF
D gene: TRBD1; V gene: TRBV7-9; J gene: TRBJ2-7; clone size: -; CDR3 DNA: TGTGCCAGCAGCTTCACAGGGGGCTCCTACGAGCAGTACTTC; CDR3 protein: CASSFTGGSYEQYF
D gene: TRBD1; V gene: TRBV30; J gene: TRBJ1-6; clone size: -; CDR3 DNA: TGTGCCTGGAGAGGGGGCAGAGATAATTCACCCCTCCACTTT; CDR3 protein: CAWRGGRDNSPLHF
D gene: -; V gene: TRBV29-1; J gene: TRBJ2-7; clone size: -; CDR3 DNA: TGCAGCGCGAGAGGAGATGGCTACGAGCAGTACTTC; CDR3 protein: CSARGDGYEQYF
D gene: -; V gene: TRBV9; J gene: TRBJ1-4; clone size: -; CDR3 DNA: TGTGCCAGCAGCGTCTCCGGGACAATCGGTGAAAAACTGTTTTTT; CDR3 protein: CASSVSGTIGEKLFF
D gene: -; V gene: TRBV28; J gene: TRBJ2-4; clone size: -; CDR3 DNA: TGTGCCAGCAGTTTCAGGGGGGATAAGGTCAAAAACATTCAGTACTTC; CDR3 protein: CASSFRGDKVKNIQYF
D gene: TRBD1; V gene: TRBV4-1; J gene: TRBJ2-7; clone size: once; CDR3 DNA: TGCGCCAGCAGCCCGAGACAGGGGAGCTACGAGCAGTACTTC; CDR3 protein: CASSPRQGSYEQYF
D gene: TRBD2; V gene: TRBV28; J gene: TRBJ2-7; clone size: -; CDR3 DNA: TGTGCCAGCAGTTTAGGTGTGGGACTAGCGGTCTCCTACGAGCAGTACTTC; CDR3 protein: CASSLGVGLAVSYEQYF
D gene: TRBD2; V gene: TRBV5-1; J gene: TRBJ2-3; clone size: -; CDR3 DNA: TGCGCCAGCAGCTCTCTAGCGGGGACTAGCACAGATACGCAGTATTTT; CDR3 protein: CASSSLAGTSTDTQYF
D gene: TRBD2; V gene: TRBV28; J gene: TRBJ2-1; clone size: -; CDR3 DNA: TGTGCCAGCAGCCGCAGCGGGATATTGGGCAATGAGCAGTTCTTC; CDR3 protein: CASSRSGILGNEQFF
D gene: -; V gene: TRBV5-1; J gene: TRBJ1-4; clone size: -; CDR3 DNA: TGCGCCAGCAGGCGACAGGCAGGGGAAAAACTGTTTTTT; CDR3 protein: CASRRQAGEKLFF
D gene: TRBD1; V gene: TRBV24-1; J gene: TRBJ2-6; clone size: -; CDR3 DNA: TGTGCCACCAGTGATTTTCGGGGACAGTCTGGGGCCAACGTCCTGACTTTC; CDR3 protein: CATSDFRGQSGANVLTF
D gene: TRBD1; V gene: TRBV6-5; J gene: TRBJ2-7; clone size: -; CDR3 DNA: TGTGCCAGCAGCGATATACAGGGGGGCCCCTACGAGCAGTACTTC; CDR3 protein: CASSDIQGGPYEQYF
D gene: TRBD2; V gene: TRBV7-9; J gene: TRBJ2-7; clone size: -; CDR3 DNA: TGTGCCAGCAGCTATGGGACTAGCGGGACGGACGAGCAGTACTTC; CDR3 protein: CASSYGTSGTDEQYF
D gene: TRBD2; V gene: TRBV9; J gene: TRBJ2-1; clone size: -; CDR3 DNA: TGTGCCAGCAGCGTAGGAGGTAGCGGGAGTTTCTCCTACAATGAGCAGTTCTTC; CDR3 protein: CASSVGGSGSFSYNEQFF
D gene: -; V gene: TRBV19; J gene: TRBJ1-4; clone size: -; CDR3 DNA: TGTGCCAGTAGTACAAAACGACAGGCTCGGGATGAAACTAATGAAAAACTGTTTTTT; CDR3 protein: CASSTKRQARDETNEKLFF
D gene: TRBD1; V gene: TRBV7-9; J gene: TRBJ2-2; clone size: -; CDR3 DNA: TGTGCCAGCAGCCTGGGACAGGGCCGGGGAACCGGGGAGCTGTTTTTT; CDR3 protein: CASSLGQGRGTGELFF
D gene: -; V gene: TRBV6-5; J gene: TRBJ2-7; clone size: -; CDR3 DNA: TGTGCCAGCAGTTACTCTAGGAACCCTCCAGGAGAGCAGTACTTC; CDR3 protein: CASSYSRNPPGEQYF
D gene: -; V gene: TRBV7-9; J gene: TRBJ2-7; clone size: few; CDR3 DNA: TGTGCCAGCAGCACCCAGGGCGTCTACGAGCAGTACTTC; CDR3 protein: CASSTQGVYEQYF
D gene: -; V gene: TRBV19; J gene: TRBJ1-6; clone size: -; CDR3 DNA: TGTGCCAGTAGTATCAGCCGCCCGGGAGAGTCCCTCCACTTT; CDR3 protein: CASSISRPGESLHF
D gene: -; V gene: TRBV27; J gene: TRBJ2-1; clone size: few; CDR3 DNA: TGTGCCACCAATTACATCGATGAGCAGTTCTTC; CDR3 protein: CATNYIDEQFF
D gene: TRBD1; V gene: TRBV18; J gene: TRBJ1-4; clone size: -; CDR3 DNA: TGTGCCAGCTCTCCGAGGAGGGGGCCGGCTAATGAAAAACTGTTTTTT; CDR3 protein: CASSPRRGPANEKLFF
D gene: TRBD2; V gene: TRBV3-1/TRBV3-2; J gene: TRBJ2-3; clone size: once; CDR3 DNA: TGTGCCAGCAGCCAAGGGGTGGGAGCGGGAGTCGGAGATACGCAGTATTTT; CDR3 protein: CASSQGVGAGVGDTQYF
D gene: -; V gene: TRBV2; J gene: TRBJ2-1; clone size: -; CDR3 DNA: TGTGCCAGCAGTGAAGTTGGAGGGCCCTACAATGAGCAGTTCTTC; CDR3 protein: CASSEVGGPYNEQFF
D gene: TRBD1; V gene: TRBV27; J gene: TRBJ1-2; clone size: few; CDR3 DNA: TGTGCCAGCAAGACCGGGACAGGGCCTATTGGCTACACCTTC; CDR3 protein: CASKTGTGPIGYTF
D gene: -; V gene: TRBV4-3; J gene: TRBJ1-2; clone size: -; CDR3 DNA: TGCGCCAGCAGCCAAAGCAGGCTTAACTATGGCTACACCTTC; CDR3 protein: CASSQSRLNYGYTF
D gene: TRBD1; V gene: TRBV5-1; J gene: TRBJ1-1; clone size: -; CDR3 DNA: TGCGCCACCAGACAGGGGGTCAACACTGAAGCTTTCTTT; CDR3 protein: CATRQGVNTEAFF
D gene: TRBD1; V gene: TRBV7-8; J gene: TRBJ2-2; clone size: -; CDR3 DNA: TGTGCCAGCAGTTCGGACAGGGCCGGGGAGCTGTTTTTT; CDR3 protein: CASSSDRAGELFF
D gene: -; V gene: TRBV6-1; J gene: TRBJ2-5; clone size: -; CDR3 DNA: TGTGCCAGCAGTGAAGCGATCGGGGGACCACAAGAGACCCAGTACTTC; CDR3 protein: CASSEAIGGPQETQYF
D gene: -; V gene: TRBV19; J gene: TRBJ1-3; clone size: few; CDR3 DNA: TGTGCCAGTAGTATAATCGGGACAAGCTCTGGAAACACCATATATTTT; CDR3 protein: CASSIIGTSSGNTIYF
D gene: -; V gene: TRBV6-5; J gene: TRBJ1-2; clone size: -; CDR3 DNA: TGTGCCAGCAGTCAGGACAGTAACTATGGCTACACCTTC; CDR3 protein: CASSQDSNYGYTF
D gene: -; V gene: TRBV2; J gene: TRBJ1-2; clone size: -; CDR3 DNA: TGTGCCAGTCTAGGTAGCCGGGGAGGCTATGGCTACACCTTC; CDR3 protein: CASLGSRGGYGYTF
D gene: TRBD1; V gene: TRBV29-1; J gene: TRBJ1-1; clone size: -; CDR3 DNA: TGCAGCGTTGAGACAGGGGGGCGGGGAGCTTTCTTT; CDR3 protein: CSVETGGRGAFF
D gene: -; V gene: TRBV28; J gene: TRBJ2-5; clone size: -; CDR3 DNA: TGTGCCAGCAGTTTAGGGACATCGCGCTCGGAGACCCAGTACTTC; CDR3 protein: CASSLGTSRSETQYF
D gene: TRBD2; V gene: TRBV5-4; J gene: TRBJ2-1; clone size: -; CDR3 DNA: TGTGCCAGCAGCTTAACCCCCGGGACTAGCGGGAATACGTACAATGAGCAGTTCTTC; CDR3 protein: CASSLTPGTSGNTYNEQFF
D gene: TRBD2; V gene: TRBV27; J gene: TRBJ2-2; clone size: -; CDR3 DNA: TGTGCCAGCAGTTCCTATTTGCGGGAGGGCCGAAGGGAGCTGTTTTTT; CDR3 protein: CASSSYLREGRRELFF
D gene: TRBD2; V gene: TRBV7-2; J gene: TRBJ2-3; clone size: few; CDR3 DNA: TGTGCCAGCAGACTAGCGGGGTTTGCAGATACGCAGTATTTT; CDR3 protein: CASRLAGFADTQYF
D gene: -; V gene: TRBV28; J gene: TRBJ1-3; clone size: -; CDR3 DNA: TGTGCCAGCAGTCCCCTAAAAGGAAACACCATATATTTT; CDR3 protein: CASSPLKGNTIYF
D gene: TRBD1; V gene: TRBV14; J gene: TRBJ1-2; clone size: -; CDR3 DNA: TGTGCCAGCAGCCAAGGAGAACGGGGCGCAGGGGGCAATGGCTACACCTTC; CDR3 protein: CASSQGERGAGGNGYTF
D gene: TRBD2; V gene: TRBV28; J gene: TRBJ2-7; clone size: few; CDR3 DNA: TGTGCCAGCAGTTTTTCTCAGGGAGGGGTATACGAGCAGTACTTC; CDR3 protein: CASSFSQGGVYEQYF